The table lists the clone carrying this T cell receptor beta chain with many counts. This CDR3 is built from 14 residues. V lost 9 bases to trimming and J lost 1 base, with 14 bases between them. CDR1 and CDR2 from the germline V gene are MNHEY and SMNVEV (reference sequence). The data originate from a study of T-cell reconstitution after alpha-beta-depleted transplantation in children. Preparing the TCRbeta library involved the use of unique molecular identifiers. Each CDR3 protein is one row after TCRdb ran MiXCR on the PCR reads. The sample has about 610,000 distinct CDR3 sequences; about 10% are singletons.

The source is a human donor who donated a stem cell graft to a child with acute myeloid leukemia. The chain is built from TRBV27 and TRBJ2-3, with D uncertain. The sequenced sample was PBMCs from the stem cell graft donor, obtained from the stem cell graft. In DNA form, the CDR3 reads TGTGCCAGTTCCCGGTGGGAAGGCACAGATACGCAGTATTTT. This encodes CASSRWEGTDTQYF.